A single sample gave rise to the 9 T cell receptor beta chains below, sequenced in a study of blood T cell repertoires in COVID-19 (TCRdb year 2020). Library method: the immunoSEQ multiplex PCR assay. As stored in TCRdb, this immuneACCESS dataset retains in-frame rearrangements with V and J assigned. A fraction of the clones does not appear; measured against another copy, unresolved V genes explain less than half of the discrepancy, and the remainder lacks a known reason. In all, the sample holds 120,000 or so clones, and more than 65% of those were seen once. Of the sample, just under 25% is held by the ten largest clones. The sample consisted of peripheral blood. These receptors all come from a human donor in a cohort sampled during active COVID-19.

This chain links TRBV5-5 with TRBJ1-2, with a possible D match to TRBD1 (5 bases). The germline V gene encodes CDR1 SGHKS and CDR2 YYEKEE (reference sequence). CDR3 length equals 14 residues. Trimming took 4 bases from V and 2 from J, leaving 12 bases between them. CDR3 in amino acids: CASSVNRKNYGYTF. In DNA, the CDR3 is TGTGCCAGCAGCGTGAACAGGAAAAACTATGGCTACACCTTC.

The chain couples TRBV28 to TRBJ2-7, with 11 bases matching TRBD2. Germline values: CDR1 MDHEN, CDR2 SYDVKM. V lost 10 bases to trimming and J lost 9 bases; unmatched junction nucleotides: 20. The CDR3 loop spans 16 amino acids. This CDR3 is CATTALLGLAGGVQYF. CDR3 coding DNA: TGTGCCACGACGGCCCTCTTAGGCCTAGCGGGAGGCGTGCAGTACTTC.

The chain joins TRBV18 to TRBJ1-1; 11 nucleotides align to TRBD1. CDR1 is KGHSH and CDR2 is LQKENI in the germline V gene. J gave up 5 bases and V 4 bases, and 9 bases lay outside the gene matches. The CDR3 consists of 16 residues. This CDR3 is CASSQDRGHLRTEAFF. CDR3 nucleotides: TGTGCCAGCTCACAGGACAGGGGGCATTTACGGACTGAAGCTTTCTTT.

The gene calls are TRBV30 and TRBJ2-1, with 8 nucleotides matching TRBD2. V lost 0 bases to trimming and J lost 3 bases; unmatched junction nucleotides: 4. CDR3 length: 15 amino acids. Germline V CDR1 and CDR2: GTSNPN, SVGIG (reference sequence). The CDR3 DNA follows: TGTGCCTGGAGTGTATGGAGCGGGGGCTACAATGAGCAGTTCTTC. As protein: CAWSVWSGGYNEQFF.

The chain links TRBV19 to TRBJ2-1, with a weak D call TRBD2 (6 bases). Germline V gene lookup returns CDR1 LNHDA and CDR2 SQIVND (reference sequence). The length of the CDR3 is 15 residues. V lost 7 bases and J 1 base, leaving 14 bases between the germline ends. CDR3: CASKKGGKSYNEQFF. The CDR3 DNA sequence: TGTGCCAGTAAGAAAGGCGGGAAATCCTACAATGAGCAGTTCTTC. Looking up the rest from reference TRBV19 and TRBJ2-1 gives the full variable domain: DGGITQSPKYLFRKEGQNVTLSCEQNLNHDAMYWYRQDPGQGLRLIYYSQIVNDFQKGDIAEGYSVSREKKESFPLTVTSAQKNPTAFYLCASKKGGKSYNEQFFGPGTRLTVL.

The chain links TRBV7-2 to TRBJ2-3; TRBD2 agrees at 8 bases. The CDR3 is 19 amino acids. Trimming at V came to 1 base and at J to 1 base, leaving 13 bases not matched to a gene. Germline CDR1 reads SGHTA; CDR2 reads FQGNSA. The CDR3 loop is CASSLVAAGVPGGTDTQYF. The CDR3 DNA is TGTGCCAGCAGCTTAGTAGCAGCGGGAGTTCCAGGGGGCACAGATACGCAGTATTTT.

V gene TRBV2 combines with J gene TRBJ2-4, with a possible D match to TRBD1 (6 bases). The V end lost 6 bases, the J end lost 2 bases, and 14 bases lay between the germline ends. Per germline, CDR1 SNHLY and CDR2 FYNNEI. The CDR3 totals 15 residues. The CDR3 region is CASRTYREPKNIQYF. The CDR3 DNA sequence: TGTGCCAGCAGAACGTACAGGGAGCCCAAAAACATTCAGTACTTC.

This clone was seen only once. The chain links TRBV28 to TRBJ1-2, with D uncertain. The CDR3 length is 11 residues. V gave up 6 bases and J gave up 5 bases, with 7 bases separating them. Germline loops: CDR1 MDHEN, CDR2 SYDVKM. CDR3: CASSNNYGYTF. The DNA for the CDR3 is TGTGCCAGCAGCAACAATTATGGCTACACCTTC.

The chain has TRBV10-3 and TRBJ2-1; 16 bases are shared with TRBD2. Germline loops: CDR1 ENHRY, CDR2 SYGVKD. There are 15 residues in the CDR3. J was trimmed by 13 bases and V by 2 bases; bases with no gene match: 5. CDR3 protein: CAISEPGTSGRVQFF. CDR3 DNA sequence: TGTGCCATCAGTGAGCCTGGGACTAGCGGGAGGGTACAGTTCTTC.